This TCR beta chain derives from a study of cytomegalovirus exposure and HLA in healthy donors. Overall study: There were 65 million to 85 million unique TCRs (from HLA-typed donors) in an early data release. General study findings and limits: Most subjects' HLA-A and HLA-B alleles were reportedly predicted from TCR beta sequences. On later analysis, the bulk of CMV-associated TCR beta chains appeared to be HLA-restricted.

The PCR used 60 Vbeta and 13 Jbeta primers. Measured with immunoSEQ multiplex PCR; TCRdb has only the in-frame clones, and not every one. The sample lists 170,000 or so clones, 70% to 85% occurring once. This CDR3 region has 16 residues. From germline, CDR1 is SQVTM and CDR2 ANQGSEA. As to this clone: What it binds is unknown. Mismatch with germline at one junction end may stem from a read error.

Material: PBMCs. The V call is TRBV29-1, the J call TRBJ2-6; 7 nucleotides agree with TRBD1. The sequence was collected from a woman aged 60-75 years in good health and CMV-seropositive. CDR3 residues: CSVGGTVLSGANGLTF. CDR3 DNA: TGCAGCGTTGGTGGGACAGTGCTCTCTGGGGCCAACGGCCTGACTTTC.